These 18 T cell receptor beta chains originate from one sample sequenced in a study of blood T cell repertoires in COVID-19. Assay used: immunoSEQ multiplex PCR; TCRdb lists only in-frame clones, some missing. This sample has about 120,000 clones, with about 79% found just once. Source material: peripheral blood. These receptors all come from a man aged 40-55 years with active or convalescent COVID-19.

V usage is TRBV4-1 and J usage is TRBJ2-6; D is ambiguous. Germline CDR1 is MGHRA and CDR2 is YSYEKL. The CDR3 is 17 residues long. The ends were cut back, 1 base at V and 2 bases at J, with 12 bases in the middle. As DNA, the CDR3 is TGCGCCAGCAGCCAAGTTCCCCTTGGCACTGGGGCCAACGTCCTGACTTTC. Translated: CASSQVPLGTGANVLTF.

A few counts support this clone. The chain carries TRBV30 and TRBJ2-7; possibly TRBD1 for D (5 bases). The germline V gene has CDR1 GTSNPN and CDR2 SVGIG (reference sequence). The CDR3 extends over 15 amino acids. V was clipped by 2 bases and J by 1 base, with 15 bases between them. DNA for the CDR3: TGTGCCTGGAGTCCATCAGGGAAGAGATCCTACGAGCAGTACTTC. This translates into CAWSPSGKRSYEQYF.

The chain is built from TRBV10-3 and TRBJ1-2, with D perhaps matching TRBD1 (5 bases). V dropped 1 base and J dropped 7 bases, with 16 bases sitting between them. CDR1 is ENHRY, CDR2 SYGVKD, per germline. The CDR3 contains 15 residues. The DNA for the CDR3 is TGTGCCATCAGTGAGTGGGGCCTTCCCCTTGCTGGCTACACCTTC. Translating it yields CAISEWGLPLAGYTF.

V gene TRBV6-5 combines with J gene TRBJ1-2; D is perhaps TRBD1 (5 bases). From germline, CDR1 is MNHEY and CDR2 SVGAGI. The V end lost 0 bases, the J end lost 3 bases, and 8 bases lay between the germline ends. The CDR3 extends over 14 amino acids. In DNA, the CDR3 is TGTGCCAGCAGTTACTCGGGGCAGTACTATGGCTACACCTTC. Translation: CASSYSGQYYGYTF.

The table lists this clone with a few counts. The V gene is TRBV18, the J gene TRBJ1-5; D is ambiguous. V was pared by 8 bases and J by 7 bases, with 9 bases between. CDR3 size: 11 residues. Looked up from germline, CDR1 is KGHSH and CDR2 is LQKENI. CDR3: CASPGGQPQHF. The CDR3 nucleotides are TGTGCCAGCCCAGGTGGCCAGCCCCAGCATTTT.

The chain has TRBV4-1 and TRBJ1-4, with 7 bases aligning to TRBD1. The V segment lost 4 bases and the J segment 5 bases; nucleotides outside the gene matches: 10. This CDR3 spans 16 amino acids. Germline assignment: CDR1 MGHRA and CDR2 YSYEKL. The CDR3 reads CASSPESGRGNEKLFF. The DNA of the CDR3 is TGCGCCAGCAGCCCAGAGAGTGGCAGGGGGAATGAAAAACTGTTTTTT.

V and J are TRBV18 and TRBJ2-7; D gene uncertain. V lost 4 bases and J 6 bases, leaving 10 bases between the germline ends. The germline CDR1 and CDR2 sequences are KGHSH and LQKENI. The length of the CDR3 is 12 residues. CDR3 protein: CASSLGSSEQYF. CDR3 bases: TGTGCCAGCTCACTCGGGTCTTCCGAGCAGTACTTC.

In its sample, this clone was seen a few times. The V and J genes are TRBV4-3 and TRBJ1-1, with D hard to call. CDR1 and CDR2 (germline): LGHNA, YSLEER. Deletions cut 0 bases from V and 6 bases from J, with 14 bases between. CDR3 length: 15 residues. This chain's CDR3 is CASSQDSSRRAEAFF. CDR3 nucleotides: TGCGCCAGCAGCCAAGATAGCAGTAGACGGGCTGAAGCTTTCTTT.

This chain uses TRBV27 with TRBJ1-2; 9 bases are shared with TRBD1. The CDR3 extends over 14 amino acids. Per germline, CDR1 MNHEY and CDR2 SMNVEV (reference sequence). The junction had 6 bases not matched to a gene; V was cut back by 4 bases and J by 6 bases. The chain's CDR3 is CASSSTGTGHGYTF. The CDR3 coding sequence is TGTGCCAGCAGTTCAACTGGGACAGGGCATGGCTACACCTTC.

The rearrangement uses TRBV9 and TRBJ1-1; D is unresolved. The CDR3 is made up of 17 amino acids. V was pared by 1 base and J by 6 bases, with 22 bases between. Germline V lookup: CDR1 SGDLS, CDR2 YYNGEE. CDR3 DNA sequence: TGTGCCAGCAGCGTATCGGATTTAGTGAGGGAGAGGGCTGAAGCTTTCTTT. It yields the protein CASSVSDLVRERAEAFF.

This sequence joins TRBV10-3 and TRBJ1-6, with 7 nucleotides matching TRBD1. The CDR3 consists of 13 residues. J gave up 8 bases and V 5 bases, and 3 bases lay outside the gene matches. The germline V gene encodes CDR1 ENHRY and CDR2 SYGVKD. CDR3 in amino acids: CAISTGEYSPLHF. For the CDR3, the DNA is TGTGCCATCAGTACAGGGGAGTATTCACCCCTCCACTTT.

The sample holds one count of this clone. CDR3 in amino acids: CASSSQGAEAFF. CDR3 bases: TGTGCCAGCAGCTCGCAGGGTGCTGAAGCTTTCTTT. The chain couples TRBV11-2 to TRBJ1-1, with D perhaps TRBD1 (5 bases). In germline, CDR1 is SGHAT, CDR2 FQNNGV. The CDR3 has 12 residues. Trimming left V 4 bases short and J 6 bases short, with 9 bases between. Supplemented by reference TRBV11-2 and TRBJ1-1, the full variable domain reads EAGVAQSPRYKIIEKRQSVAFWCNPISGHATLYWYQQILGQGPKLLIQFQNNGVVDDSQLPKDRFSAERLKGVDSTLKIQPAKLEDSAVYLCASSSQGAEAFFGQGTRLTVV.

V and J are TRBV7-3 and TRBJ1-1; 7 bases line up with TRBD1. CDR3 length: 15 amino acids. With V trimmed by 5 bases and J by 1 base, 7 bases remained unmatched. Germline CDR1 is SGHTA and CDR2 is FQGTGA. CDR3 in amino acids: CASSPTGTANTEAFF. The CDR3 coding sequence is TGTGCCAGCAGCCCCACCGGGACAGCGAACACTGAAGCTTTCTTT.

The table lists this clone with a count of one. The chain is built from TRBV10-3 and TRBJ2-2; 10 bases match TRBD1. In germline, CDR1 is ENHRY, CDR2 SYGVKD. The V and J ends lost 6 bases and 6 bases, in that order; junction bases with no gene match: 4. This CDR3 region has 14 residues. CDR3 bases: TGTGCCATCAGCCCGGGACAGGGGTCCGGGGAGCTGTTTTTT. This encodes CAISPGQGSGELFF.

The V call is TRBV11-2, the J call TRBJ1-5; 10 bases are shared with TRBD1. This CDR3 region has 13 residues. The germline gives CDR1 SGHAT, CDR2 FQNNGV. V lost 6 bases and J lost 9; bases outside the gene matches: 5. CDR3 DNA sequence: TGTGCCAGCAGTCCGACAGGGGGCCGGCCCCAGCATTTT. Protein product: CASSPTGGRPQHF.

The chain joins TRBV5-1 to TRBJ2-5; D may be TRBD1 (6 bases). The CDR3 is 12 residues long. V lost 4 bases and J lost 9, with 13 bases in between. Per the germline V gene, CDR1 is SGHRS and CDR2 is YFSETQ. The CDR3 nucleotides are TGCGCCAGCAGCCCCGGACAGACACCCCAGTACTTC. This gives the protein CASSPGQTPQYF.

The V and J genes are TRBV12-3 or TRBV12-4 and TRBJ1-6; TRBD1 matches 8 bases. The CDR3 is 13 residues long. The V segment lost 8 bases and the J segment 6 bases; nucleotides outside the gene matches: 3. The CDR3 DNA sequence: TGTGCCAGCCAAGACAGGGGTAATTCACCCCTCCACTTT. Translated, it gives CASQDRGNSPLHF.

V is TRBV19 and J is TRBJ2-1; weak D call: TRBD1 (6 bases). The length of the CDR3 is 16 residues. Germline values: CDR1 LNHDA, CDR2 SQIVND (reference sequence). With 7 bases removed from V and 1 base from J, the gap between germline ends came to 17 bases. The CDR3 DNA follows: TGTGCCAGTACCCCAGGACAGTTCGCTTCCTACAATGAGCAGTTCTTC. Encoded protein: CASTPGQFASYNEQFF.